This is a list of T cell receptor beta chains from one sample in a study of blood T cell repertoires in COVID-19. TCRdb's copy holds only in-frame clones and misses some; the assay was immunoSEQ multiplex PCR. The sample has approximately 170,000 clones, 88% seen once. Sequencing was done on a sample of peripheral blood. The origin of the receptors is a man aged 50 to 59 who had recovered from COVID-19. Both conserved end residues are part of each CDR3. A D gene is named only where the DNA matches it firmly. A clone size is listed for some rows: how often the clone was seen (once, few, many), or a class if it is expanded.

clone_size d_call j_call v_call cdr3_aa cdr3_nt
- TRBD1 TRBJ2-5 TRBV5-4 CASSRDRGTQETQYF TGTGCCAGCAGCCGCGACAGGGGGACCCAAGAGACCCAGTACTTC
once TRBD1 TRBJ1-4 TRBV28 CASSVDRLNEKLFF TGTGCCAGCAGTGTGGACAGGCTTAATGAAAAACTGTTTTTT
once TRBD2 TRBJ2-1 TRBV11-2 CASSYLAGSYNEQFF TGTGCCAGCAGCTACCTAGCGGGTTCCTACAATGAGCAGTTCTTC
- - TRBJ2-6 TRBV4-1 CASSQDRGGGDSGANVLTF TGCGCCAGCAGCCAAGATAGGGGAGGGGGAGACTCTGGGGCCAACGTCCTGACTTTC
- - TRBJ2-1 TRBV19 CASSIVAGDNEQFF TGTGCCAGTAGTATAGTGGCAGGTGACAATGAGCAGTTCTTC
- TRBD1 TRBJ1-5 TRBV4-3 CASSQGTGAGYQPQHF TGCGCCAGCAGCCAAGGAACAGGGGCGGGTTATCAGCCCCAGCATTTT
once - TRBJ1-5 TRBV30 CAWSLGGNQPQHF TGTGCCTGGAGTCTGGGGGGGAATCAGCCCCAGCATTTT
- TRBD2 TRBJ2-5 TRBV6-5 CASSWTSGGPSETQYF TGTGCCAGCAGTTGGACTAGCGGGGGGCCATCAGAGACCCAGTACTTC
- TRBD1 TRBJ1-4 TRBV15 CATSPRTGQRAKLFF TGTGCCACCAGCCCTCGGACAGGGCAACGGGCAAAACTGTTTTTT
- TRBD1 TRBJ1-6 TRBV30 CAWSRQGGNSPLHF TGTGCCTGGAGTAGACAGGGAGGTAATTCACCCCTCCACTTT
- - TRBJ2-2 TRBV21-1 CASSRPRTTGELFF TGTGCCAGCAGCAGGCCAAGAACCACCGGGGAGCTGTTTTTT
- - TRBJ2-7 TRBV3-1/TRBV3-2 CASSQYSREESYEQYF TGTGCCAGCAGCCAATACTCTCGGGAAGAGTCCTACGAGCAGTACTTC
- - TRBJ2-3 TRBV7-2 CASSHESTSTDTQYF TGTGCCAGCAGCCACGAGTCCACGTCGACAGATACGCAGTATTTT
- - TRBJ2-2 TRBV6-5 CASSYESTGELFF TGTGCCAGCAGTTACGAGTCCACCGGGGAGCTGTTTTTT